The next 4 T cell receptor beta chains were all read from a single sample in a study of cytomegalovirus exposure and HLA in healthy donors. The PCR ran on 60 Vbeta and 13 Jbeta primers. This table comes from immunoSEQ multiplex PCR, and its TCRdb copy is limited to in-frame clones, with some not included. The sample holds about 130,000 clones; around 85% are singletons and the top ten take approximately 6.7%. Sequencing was performed on PBMCs. The receptors stem from a woman in her twenties or thirties in good health and CMV-seropositive.

This chain connects TRBV7-6 to TRBJ2-3, with a possible D match to TRBD2 (5 bases). Germline lookup yields CDR1 SGHVS and CDR2 FNYEAQ. The CDR3 runs to 12 residues. The V and J ends lost 3 bases and 4 bases respectively, with 5 bases between them. The CDR3 protein is CASSFSADTQYF. CDR3 coding DNA: TGTGCCAGCAGCTTTAGCGCAGATACGCAGTATTTT. The variable domain in full, completed from reference TRBV7-6 and TRBJ2-3, reads GAGVSQSPRYKVTKRGQDVALRCDPISGHVSLYWYRQALGQGPEFLTYFNYEAQQDKSGLPNDRFSAERPEGSISTLTIQRTEQRDSAMYRCASSFSADTQYFGPGTRLTVL.

This rearrangement joins TRBV4-1 to TRBJ2-7; 8 nucleotides align to TRBD1. Trimming removed 4 bases from V and 2 bases from J; junction bases left unmatched: 4. Germline CDR1 reads MGHRA; CDR2 reads YSYEKL. The CDR3 has 14 residues. Here the CDR3 DNA reads TGCGCCAGCAGCCTGCGGACAGGGCCCTACGAGCAGTACTTC. This encodes CASSLRTGPYEQYF.

The chain is built from TRBV5-5 and TRBJ1-1, with a possible D match to TRBD1 (5 bases). Trimming left V 0 bases short and J 5 bases short, with 14 bases between. This CDR3 contains 15 residues. Germline values: CDR1 SGHKS, CDR2 YYEKEE (reference sequence). CDR3 region: CASSLAWGGSTEAFF. CDR3 bases: TGTGCCAGCAGCTTGGCCTGGGGGGGGAGTACTGAAGCTTTCTTT.

The chain couples TRBV6-1 to TRBJ1-6, with D maybe TRBD1 (6 bases). Trimming pared 1 base from V and 6 bases from J, leaving 16 bases between. Germline CDR1 and CDR2: MNHNS and SASEGT. The CDR3 has 17 residues. Written as DNA, the CDR3 is TGTGCCAGCAGTGAAGGGGGTGGACAGACTTCTAATTCACCCCTCCACTTT. Translating it yields CASSEGGGQTSNSPLHF.